The next 13 T cell receptor beta chains were all read from a single sample in a study of T cells expressing NK-cell markers. Using the 5' RACE reads, TCRdb records one entry per CDR3 protein without DNA. The ten most abundant clones cover approximately 6.8% of a sample with roughly 430,000 distinct CDR3 sequences. The sequenced sample was blood T cells: a sorted CD56 or NKG2C T cell subset, CD4+ or CD8+ T cells, or bulk PBMC T cells (not recorded which). The receptors shown here come from a woman between 18 and 70 years old in good health.

The V call is TRBV14, the J call TRBJ1-2; absent DNA, TCRdb's TRBD1 call cannot be checked. Per the germline V gene, CDR1 is SGHDN and CDR2 is FVKESK. The CDR3 runs to 15 residues. CDR3 region: CASSQTTGQFYGYTF. Looking up the rest from reference TRBV14 and TRBJ1-2 gives the full variable domain: EAGVTQFPSHSVIEKGQTVTLRCDPISGHDNLYWYRRVMGKEIKFLLHFVKESKQDESGMPNNRFLAERTGGTYSTLKVQPAELEDSGVYFCASSQTTGQFYGYTFGSGTRLTVV.

The chain uses TRBV11-1 and TRBJ2-3; no DNA is available, so the TRBD2 call from TCRdb remains unchecked. Germline V gene sequence: CDR1 SGHAT, CDR2 FQDESV (reference sequence). The CDR3 loop spans 16 amino acids. Here the CDR3 reads CASDRRLAGRLDTQYF. Filled out from reference TRBV11-1 and TRBJ2-3, the complete variable domain reads EAEVAQSPRYKITEKSQAVAFWCDPISGHATLYWYRQILGQGPELLVQFQDESVVDDSQLPKDRFSAERLKGVDSTLKIQPAELGDSAMYLCASDRRLAGRLDTQYFGPGTRLTVL.

The chain uses TRBV5-4 and TRBJ1-2; TCRdb proposes TRBD1, but this gene call is untestable without DNA. This CDR3 is 13 amino acids long. Germline lookup yields CDR1 SGHNT and CDR2 YYREEE (reference sequence). This chain's CDR3 is CASSANPRGGYTF.

The rearrangement joins TRBV14 to TRBJ2-1; the D call of TRBD1 rests on TCRdb alone, since no DNA is present to check it. CDR1 is SGHDN, CDR2 FVKESK, per germline. CDR3 length: 15 amino acids. CDR3 residues: CASSQDVGLGREQFF.

The rearrangement uses TRBV5-1 and TRBJ2-5; TCRdb gives TRBD1 as the D gene, but with no DNA this cannot be confirmed. Germline assignment: CDR1 SGHRS and CDR2 YFSETQ. This CDR3 spans 15 amino acids. The CDR3: CASSFSPGVEETQYF. Looking up the rest from reference TRBV5-1 and TRBJ2-5 gives the full variable domain: KAGVTQTPRYLIKTRGQQVTLSCSPISGHRSVSWYQQTPGQGLQFLFEYFSETQRNKGNFPGRFSGRQFSNSRSEMNVSTLELGDSALYLCASSFSPGVEETQYFGPGTRLLVL.

The chain combines TRBV7-2 with TRBJ2-2; TCRdb lists TRBD1, though no DNA is available to test this call. The CDR3 loop spans 16 amino acids. The germline V gene has CDR1 SGHTA and CDR2 FQGNSA. The CDR3: CASSPPRGFNTGELFF.

The rearrangement joins TRBV28 to TRBJ2-5; TCRdb proposes TRBD1, but this gene call is untestable without DNA. The CDR3 loop spans 13 amino acids. Germline V CDR1 and CDR2: MDHEN, SYDVKM. The CDR3 spells CASSPPSMETQYF.

V usage is TRBV6-1 and J usage is TRBJ2-3; lacking DNA, the TRBD1 call made by TCRdb goes unchecked. The CDR3 covers 14 residues. CDR1 is MNHNS, CDR2 SASEGT, per germline. This CDR3 is CASRRQGPTDTQYF.

The gene calls are TRBV11-2 and TRBJ2-1; TCRdb's D call, TRBD2, is unchecked because there is no DNA. Germline V lookup: CDR1 SGHAT, CDR2 FQNNGV. The CDR3 contains 16 residues. CDR3 sequence: CASSNVGPISYNEQFF.

The gene calls are TRBV20-1 and TRBJ2-5; TCRdb proposes TRBD2, but this gene call is untestable without DNA. The CDR3 is 15 residues long. In germline, CDR1 is DFQATT, CDR2 SNEGSKA (reference sequence). This CDR3 is CSAPGLAGGRETQYF.

The chain couples TRBV7-8 to TRBJ2-1; TCRdb names TRBD2, which stays unverified in the absence of DNA. CDR3 length: 14 residues. The germline V gene has CDR1 SGHVS and CDR2 FQNEAQ. This CDR3 reads CASIGESWDNEQFF.

The chain links TRBV12-3 or TRBV12-4 to TRBJ2-5; as DNA is missing, the TRBD1 call by TCRdb cannot be tested. The CDR3 runs to 13 residues. The CDR3 loop reads CATGRGPQETQYF.

The V and J genes are TRBV4-1 and TRBJ2-3; TCRdb's D call of TRBD1 is untestable without DNA. The CDR3 contains 14 residues. Germline-derived CDR1 and CDR2 are MGHRA and YSYEKL. CDR3 sequence reads: CASSQGGATDTQYF.